The 21 T cell receptor beta chains in this list originate from one sample, sequenced in a study of CD8+ T cells in alopecia areata. This sample's treatment: oral pan-JAK inhibitor, 5-10 mg twice daily. Following RNA extraction, reverse transcription yielded cDNA that acted as the sequencing template. The assay was immunoSEQ multiplex PCR, and TCRdb's table has in-frame clones only and misses some. The repertoire holds about 190,000 clones, with roughly three fifths as singletons. The specimen was CD4+ T cells sorted from blood, collected at week 4, from a patient treated with tofacitinib. Every receptor here comes from a human donor with alopecia areata.

Only a few counts were recorded for this clone. CDR3 sequence reads: CASSLAGTSGHEQYF. The CDR3 DNA reads as TGTGCCAGCAGCTTAGCCGGGACTAGCGGACACGAGCAGTACTTC. V usage is TRBV11-1 and J usage is TRBJ2-7; 11 bases align to TRBD2. Looked up from germline, CDR1 is SGHAT and CDR2 is FQDESV (reference sequence). The length of the CDR3 is 15 residues. Trimming took 0 bases from V and 5 from J; bases not matched to a gene: 3.

The chain links TRBV20-1 to TRBJ2-1; D could derive from TRBD1 or TRBD2 (6 bases each). Germline V gives CDR1 DFQATT, CDR2 SNEGSKA (reference sequence). V was clipped by 6 bases and J by 10 bases, with 13 bases between them. The CDR3 is 11 amino acids. CDR3 sequence (DNA): TGCAGTGCAGGGGGACTTAGGGAGCAGTTCTTC. The encoded protein is CSAGGLREQFF.

The genes are TRBV2 and TRBJ2-7; possible D gene TRBD2, 6 bases. The ends were cut back, 10 bases at V and 0 bases at J, with 19 bases in the middle. The CDR3 runs to 15 residues. CDR1 and CDR2 (germline): SNHLY, FYNNEI. CDR3 sequence: CANMRGGASSYEQYF. CDR3 DNA: TGTGCCAACATGCGAGGCGGGGCGAGCTCCTACGAGCAGTACTTC.

This clone was seen only a few times. V gene TRBV7-2 combines with J gene TRBJ2-5; D not resolved. Trimming took 3 bases from V and 4 from J, leaving 6 bases between them. The CDR3 has 12 residues. Germline lookup yields CDR1 SGHTA and CDR2 FQGNSA. CDR3 amino acids: CASSFDGETQYF. CDR3 sequence (DNA): TGTGCCAGCAGCTTCGACGGAGAGACCCAGTACTTC.

The table lists this clone with a few counts. The CDR3 nucleotides read TGTGCCAGCAGCTTGCTAAGGGACCTACTGTTTTTT. Amino acids: CASSLLRDLLFF. The V and J genes are TRBV11-2 and TRBJ1-4; possibly TRBD1 for D (5 bases). The V and J ends lost 3 bases and 13 bases respectively, with 12 bases between them. The CDR3 totals 12 residues. Germline assignment: CDR1 SGHAT and CDR2 FQNNGV.

The rearrangement links TRBV6-5 to TRBJ1-2; the D gene is possibly TRBD1 (5 bases). The V end was cut by 0 bases, the J end by 4 bases, with 15 bases between. The CDR3 totals 16 residues. Germline lookup yields CDR1 MNHEY and CDR2 SVGAGI. DNA of the CDR3: TGTGCCAGCAGTTACTCTACCCACGGCAGGGTCTATGGCTACACCTTC. It translates to CASSYSTHGRVYGYTF.

J is TRBJ2-2 and V is TRBV5-1, with D hard to call. Germline CDR1 is SGHRS and CDR2 is YFSETQ. The CDR3 has 14 residues. The V end was cut by 2 bases, the J end by 4 bases, with 9 bases between. The DNA for the CDR3 is TGCGCCAGCAGCTTTCTAGGAGCCACCGGGGAGCTGTTTTTT. Translating gives CASSFLGATGELFF. The entire variable domain, with the rest obtained from reference TRBV5-1 and TRBJ2-2, is as follows: KAGVTQTPRYLIKTRGQQVTLSCSPISGHRSVSWYQQTPGQGLQFLFEYFSETQRNKGNFPGRFSGRQFSNSRSEMNVSTLELGDSALYLCASSFLGATGELFFGEGSRLTVL.

V and J are TRBV7-2 and TRBJ2-3, with 13 nucleotides matching TRBD2. The germline CDR1 and CDR2 sequences are SGHTA and FQGNSA. The CDR3 has 17 residues. Germline trimming cut 1 base from V and 0 bases from J; bases unmatched to any gene: 1. The CDR3 coding sequence is TGTGCCAGCAGCTTAGGACTAGCGGGAGGTAGCACAGATACGCAGTATTTT. This translates into CASSLGLAGGSTDTQYF.

The chain has TRBV9 and TRBJ2-1; D might be TRBD2 (6 bases). V shed 0 bases and J shed 3 bases, with 13 bases lying between them. From germline, CDR1 is SGDLS and CDR2 YYNGEE. The CDR3 is 16 residues long. The CDR3 DNA sequence: TGTGCCAGCAGCGTAGAGGTAGCGGACATCTACAATGAGCAGTTCTTC. Translating gives CASSVEVADIYNEQFF.

The chain carries TRBV6-6 and TRBJ1-1; D is uncertain. The CDR3 runs 15 residues. The germline V gene encodes CDR1 MNHNY and CDR2 SVGAGI (reference sequence). Deletions cut 6 bases from V and 4 bases from J, with 18 bases between. As DNA, the CDR3 is TGTGCCAGCAGCCCACAAACCTCGTTGGGCACTGAAGCTTTCTTT. This sequence encodes CASSPQTSLGTEAFF.

This clone showed up just once. The rearrangement links TRBV9 to TRBJ1-1; D may be TRBD1 (5 bases). V was clipped by 4 bases and J by 13 bases, with 26 bases between them. The CDR3 covers 15 residues. Germline V lookup: CDR1 SGDLS, CDR2 YYNGEE. This chain's CDR3 is CASSPRPVSSKGHFF. In DNA form, the CDR3 reads TGTGCCAGCAGCCCCAGGCCAGTATCCTCGAAGGGGCATTTCTTT.

This clone was recorded a few times. This chain joins TRBV29-1 and TRBJ2-7; 8 bases line up with TRBD1. CDR3 length equals 13 residues. J lost 6 bases, V lost 3 bases, and 7 bases had no gene match. The germline V gene encodes CDR1 SQVTM and CDR2 ANQGSEA. This CDR3 reads CSVDGGQGREQYF. The DNA of the CDR3 is TGCAGCGTTGATGGTGGACAGGGTCGCGAGCAGTACTTC.

This chain connects TRBV29-1 to TRBJ2-1, with no clear D. The CDR3 sequence is 13 residues long. Trimming cost V 0 bases and J 4 bases, with 7 bases left between them. Germline CDR1 is SQVTM and CDR2 is ANQGSEA. The chain's CDR3 is CSVEEDGYNEQFF. The CDR3 nucleotides read TGCAGCGTTGAAGAGGACGGTTACAATGAGCAGTTCTTC.

The V call is TRBV20-1, the J call TRBJ2-5; no definite D call. Germline V gene sequence: CDR1 DFQATT, CDR2 SNEGSKA (reference sequence). Trimming left V 6 bases short and J 5 bases short, with 10 bases between. The CDR3 consists of 11 residues. CDR3 nucleotide sequence: TGCAGTGCCTTCTCCCGCGAGACCCAGTACTTC. Translating gives CSAFSRETQYF.

This rearrangement joins TRBV29-1 to TRBJ2-7; 10 bases map to TRBD2. Germline V lookup: CDR1 SQVTM, CDR2 ANQGSEA. After removal of 0 bases from V and 5 bases from J, the junction contained 10 bases not matched to a gene. The CDR3 is 16 residues long. The CDR3, as DNA: TGCAGCGTTGAAGATCGGGCTAGCGGGAGATTGAACGAGCAGTACTTC. Protein product: CSVEDRASGRLNEQYF.

The CDR3 sequence is CASLRLDRNEQFF. The CDR3 DNA reads TGTGCCAGTCTCAGACTAGACAGGAATGAGCAGTTCTTC. This chain connects TRBV19 to TRBJ2-1, with D possibly called TRBD1 or TRBD2 (6 bases each). V lost 8 bases and J lost 7, with 15 bases in between. This CDR3 spans 13 amino acids. CDR1 and CDR2 from the germline V gene are LNHDA and SQIVND (reference sequence).

The J gene is TRBJ2-7, the V gene TRBV28; 8 positions match TRBD1. Looked up from germline, CDR1 is MDHEN and CDR2 is SYDVKM. This CDR3 is built from 12 residues. The V segment lost 9 bases and the J segment 4 bases; nucleotides outside the gene matches: 5. CDR3 coding DNA: TGTGCCAGTCGGACAGGGACGTACGAGCAGTACTTC. Its protein is CASRTGTYEQYF.

The chain combines TRBV29-1 with TRBJ2-3; 8 bases fit TRBD2. V gave up 7 bases and J gave up 4 bases; unmatched junction bases: 1. The CDR3 is made up of 11 amino acids. In germline, CDR1 is SQVTM, CDR2 ANQGSEA. DNA for the CDR3: TGCAGCGGAGCGGGGGCAGATACGCAGTATTTT. Encoded protein: CSGAGADTQYF.

This rearrangement joins TRBV6-4 to TRBJ2-1; D unclear. Germline loops: CDR1 MRHNA, CDR2 SNTAGT. The V and J ends lost 1 base and 10 bases respectively, with 8 bases between them. The CDR3 sequence is 12 residues long. The CDR3 region is CASSDYQREQFF. The CDR3 region has the DNA TGTGCCAGCAGTGACTATCAAAGAGAGCAGTTCTTC.

In its sample, this clone was seen once. V gene TRBV28 combines with J gene TRBJ1-5; 7 bases agree with TRBD1. Germline-derived CDR1 and CDR2 are MDHEN and SYDVKM. The CDR3 has 13 amino acids. J was trimmed by 5 bases and V by 6 bases; bases with no gene match: 4. CDR3 bases: TGTGCCAGCAGGACAGGGCGTCATCAGCCCCAGCATTTT. Its protein is CASRTGRHQPQHF.

This chain links TRBV7-2 with TRBJ1-4; D gene unclear. This CDR3 has 14 residues. Between the trimmed V and J ends, which lost 3 bases and 8 bases, there was a span of 13 bases. From germline, CDR1 is SGHTA and CDR2 FQGNSA. CDR3 in amino acids: CASSLRVRGEKLFF. CDR3 DNA sequence: TGTGCCAGCAGCTTGCGGGTCAGAGGGGAAAAACTGTTTTTT.